Presented here are 23 T cell receptor beta chains from one specimen sequenced in a study of OX40 agonist ivuxolimab in advanced cancers. Receptors were amplified or captured by the immunoSEQ multiplex PCR assay. This is the immuneACCESS table as TCRdb keeps it, with only in-frame sequences that have V and J called. A part of the clones is gone; compared with another copy, unresolved V genes explain less than half, and the rest is unexplained. The sample table lists 30,000 to 40,000 clones, roughly four fifths of them with a count of one. 9.5% to 13% of the sample goes to the ten largest clones. Sequences were derived from CD4+ or CD8+ T cells sorted from blood, sampled in a trial of the OX40 agonist ivuxolimab. The receptors shown here come from an adult with an advanced solid tumor such as melanoma, head and neck, liver or kidney cancer.

The rearrangement uses TRBV2 and TRBJ1-6; 8 bases line up with TRBD1. J lost 9 bases, V lost 5 bases, and 9 bases had no gene match. The CDR3 sequence is 15 residues long. From germline, CDR1 is SNHLY and CDR2 FYNNEI. This chain's CDR3 is CASSRSDRGGSPLHF. DNA for the CDR3: TGTGCCAGCAGTCGATCAGACAGGGGAGGTTCACCCCTCCACTTT. The complete variable domain, with remaining parts taken from reference TRBV2 and TRBJ1-6, reads EPEVTQTPSHQVTQMGQEVILRCVPISNHLYFYWYRQILGQKVEFLVSFYNNEISEKSEIFDDQFSVERPDGSNFTLKIRSTKLEDSAMYFCASSRSDRGGSPLHFGNGTRLTVT.

The chain has TRBV5-1 and TRBJ2-7; 7 nucleotides match TRBD2. Germline values: CDR1 SGHRS, CDR2 YFSETQ. The CDR3 has 13 residues. V trimming: 5 bases; J trimming: 7 bases; junction bases outside the gene matches: 9. The CDR3 loop reads CASSLQTSLEQYF. The DNA of the CDR3 is TGCGCCAGCAGTCTCCAGACTAGCCTGGAGCAGTACTTC.

This clone is medium-sized (0.01 to 0.1%). This chain links TRBV9 with TRBJ1-1, with TRBD1 identical over 8 bases. CDR1 is SGDLS, CDR2 YYNGEE, per germline. The CDR3 has 15 amino acids. V was clipped by 2 bases and J by 4 bases; unmatched bases: 7. The CDR3 loop is CASSVGRGLPTEAFF. CDR3 in DNA: TGTGCCAGCAGCGTCGGCAGGGGGCTACCCACTGAAGCTTTCTTT.

The chain carries TRBV19 and TRBJ2-7; 9 bases map to TRBD1. The CDR3 is 16 amino acids. Germline-derived CDR1 and CDR2 are LNHDA and SQIVND (reference sequence). J lost 0 bases, V lost 4 bases, and 7 bases had no gene match. The CDR3 loop is CASSTLRQGGSYEQYF. The CDR3 nucleotides are TGTGCCAGTAGTACCCTAAGACAGGGGGGCTCCTACGAGCAGTACTTC.

The chain couples TRBV5-5 to TRBJ2-7; the D is unclear. Germline V gives CDR1 SGHKS, CDR2 YYEKEE (reference sequence). The CDR3 contains 13 residues. Between the trimmed V and J ends, which lost 2 bases and 3 bases, there was a span of 9 bases. The CDR3 here is CASSLGHIYEQYF. DNA of the CDR3: TGTGCCAGCAGCTTAGGCCACATCTACGAGCAGTACTTC.

J is TRBJ1-3 and V is TRBV9; the D is unclear. Trimming shortened V by 0 bases and J by 2 bases, and 9 bases separated the two germline ends. Germline assignment: CDR1 SGDLS and CDR2 YYNGEE. The length of the CDR3 is 15 residues. This CDR3 reads CASSVGRGTGNTIYF. CDR3 DNA: TGTGCCAGCAGCGTAGGGCGGGGAACTGGAAACACCATATATTTT.

CDR3 nucleotides: TGCGCCAGCAGCCAAGCAACTAATGAAAAACTGTTTTTT. It specifies CASSQATNEKLFF. The chain has TRBV4-1 and TRBJ1-4; D is uncertain. Trimming pared 1 base from V and 0 bases from J, leaving 0 bases between. The CDR3 has 13 residues. The germline V gene encodes CDR1 MGHRA and CDR2 YSYEKL.

The chain uses TRBV27 and TRBJ1-6; D ambiguous. CDR1 is MNHEY and CDR2 is SMNVEV in the germline V gene (reference sequence). With 6 bases removed from V and 10 bases from J, the gap between germline ends came to 13 bases. This CDR3 has 13 amino acids. The CDR3 loop is CASRTRSGSPLHF. The CDR3 nucleotides read TGTGCCAGCAGGACCCGTTCCGGCTCACCCCTCCACTTT.

In its sample, this clone was seen a few times. The chain combines TRBV29-1 with TRBJ1-1, with a possible D match to TRBD1 (6 bases). The V end lost 3 bases, the J end lost 4 bases, and 15 bases lay between the germline ends. In germline, CDR1 is SQVTM, CDR2 ANQGSEA. The CDR3 spans 14 residues. CDR3 sequence reads: CSVDNGQGITEAFF. CDR3 sequence (DNA): TGCAGCGTTGATAATGGCCAGGGGATCACTGAAGCTTTCTTT.

The V and J genes are TRBV7-3 and TRBJ2-1, with 7 bases lining up with TRBD1. The V gene's germline CDR1 is SGHTA and CDR2 FQGTGA. V shed 6 bases, J shed 7 bases, and the junction held 12 bases outside the gene matches. CDR3 length equals 15 residues. Here the CDR3 DNA reads TGTGCCAGCAGACCCCAAGAAGGGGGCACGAATGAGCAGTTCTTC. Translation: CASRPQEGGTNEQFF. Based on the CDR3 plus reference TRBV7-3 and TRBJ2-1, the full variable domain is GAGVSQTPSNKVTEKGKYVELRCDPISGHTALYWYRQSLGQGPEFLIYFQGTGAADDSGLPNDRFFAVRPEGSVSTLKIQRTERGDSAVYLCASRPQEGGTNEQFFGPGTRLTVL.

CDR3 in DNA: TGCGCCAGCAGCCGGACTAGCACAGAGACCCAGTACTTC. It yields the protein CASSRTSTETQYF. The chain uses TRBV5-1 and TRBJ2-5; 8 bases map to TRBD2. Germline-derived CDR1 and CDR2 are SGHRS and YFSETQ. V shed 4 bases and J 4 bases; nucleotides not matched to a gene: 3. There are 13 residues in the CDR3.

The V and J genes are TRBV5-5 and TRBJ1-1, with 7 bases matching TRBD1. The CDR3 has 16 amino acids. Germline assignment: CDR1 SGHKS and CDR2 YYEKEE (reference sequence). J lost 5 bases, V lost 0 bases, and 10 bases had no gene match. CDR3 loop: CASSLAETGRGTEAFF. In nucleotides, the CDR3 is TGTGCCAGCAGCTTGGCCGAGACAGGGCGAGGAACTGAAGCTTTCTTT.

The chain is built from TRBV5-1 and TRBJ2-2; no clear D gene. Trimming took 7 bases from V and 1 from J, leaving 8 bases between them. Germline values: CDR1 SGHRS, CDR2 YFSETQ. The CDR3 loop spans 13 amino acids. CDR3 residues: CASCDRNTGELFF. DNA of the CDR3: TGCGCCAGCTGTGACCGGAACACCGGGGAGCTGTTTTTT.

The chain is built from TRBV2 and TRBJ1-5; D is ambiguous. The CDR3 sequence is 14 residues long. The V end was cut by 7 bases, the J end by 0 bases, with 10 bases between. Germline CDR1 SNHLY, CDR2 FYNNEI. The CDR3 protein is CASMSGYSNQPQHF. The CDR3 region has the DNA TGTGCCAGCATGTCCGGGTATAGCAATCAGCCCCAGCATTTT.

The CDR3: CASSYSRSGYGYTF. In DNA form, the CDR3 reads TGTGCCAGCAGTTACTCGAGATCAGGCTATGGCTACACCTTC. V usage is TRBV6-5 and J usage is TRBJ1-2; D is ambiguous. V lost 0 bases to trimming and J lost 4 bases, with 9 bases between them. This CDR3 is 14 amino acids long. Germline CDR1 MNHEY, CDR2 SVGAGI.

The V call is TRBV5-1, the J call TRBJ2-1, with 10 bases aligning to TRBD2. This CDR3 has 14 amino acids. Germline-derived CDR1 and CDR2 are SGHRS and YFSETQ. With 5 bases clipped from V and 2 bases from J, the junction kept 1 base outside the gene matches. The CDR3 sequence: CASSSGGTYNEQFF. In nucleotides, the CDR3 is TGCGCCAGCAGTAGCGGGGGGACCTACAATGAGCAGTTCTTC.

The chain recombines TRBV10-2 with TRBJ2-7; D unresolved. This CDR3 contains 14 residues. Germline V lookup: CDR1 WSHSY, CDR2 SAAADI. V was pared by 3 bases and J by 1 base, with 10 bases between. CDR3 sequence (DNA): TGCGCCAGCAGTGACGGCCACACTTCCTACGAGCAGTACTTC. Its protein product is CASSDGHTSYEQYF.

V is TRBV10-1 and J is TRBJ1-2; 10 bases are shared with TRBD1. Germline V lookup: CDR1 WNHNN, CDR2 SYGVQD (reference sequence). CDR3 length: 15 residues. V lost 3 bases and J lost 3; bases outside the gene matches: 4. DNA of the CDR3: TGCGCCAGCAGTGATCCGGGACAGGGGTACTATGGCTACACCTTC. The encoded protein is CASSDPGQGYYGYTF.

Details on this clone: The sample carries other DNA sequences with the same CDR3. V and J are TRBV18 and TRBJ2-3, with D possibly being TRBD2 (5 bases). Germline CDR1 and CDR2: KGHSH and LQKENI. The CDR3 is 14 residues long. Between the trimmed V and J ends, which lost 3 bases and 2 bases, there was a span of 9 bases. The DNA for the CDR3 is TGTGCCAGCTCACCGTCAGGACTCACAGATACGCAGTATTTT. Translating gives CASSPSGLTDTQYF.

The rearrangement uses TRBV29-1 and TRBJ1-4; 7 bases match TRBD1. There are 12 residues in the CDR3. V shed 7 bases, J shed 8 bases, and the junction held 7 bases outside the gene matches. Germline V lookup: CDR1 SQVTM, CDR2 ANQGSEA. Here the CDR3 reads CSAGYRGEKLFF. CDR3 nucleotide sequence: TGCAGCGCGGGATACAGGGGAGAAAAACTGTTTTTT.

This chain joins TRBV7-2 and TRBJ1-6; possible D gene TRBD1, 6 bases. The V end was cut by 5 bases, the J end by 7 bases, with 15 bases between. The CDR3 spans 15 residues. Germline V gene data show CDR1 as SGHTA and CDR2 as FQGNSA. This CDR3 reads CASSDRGFGNSPLHF. The CDR3, as DNA: TGTGCCAGCAGCGATAGGGGGTTCGGGAATTCACCCCTCCACTTT.

This clone appeared a single time. The rearrangement joins TRBV5-6 to TRBJ2-5; TRBD1 agrees at 7 bases. This CDR3 has 14 amino acids. Germline CDR1 is SGHDT and CDR2 is YYEEEE. Trimming cost V 3 bases and J 1 base; bases outside gene matches: 3. CDR3 amino acids: CASSYRQGQETQYF. As DNA, the CDR3 is TGTGCCAGCAGCTACCGACAGGGCCAAGAGACCCAGTACTTC.

This chain links TRBV28 with TRBJ2-2; 7 positions match TRBD1. Per germline, CDR1 MDHEN and CDR2 SYDVKM. J gave up 5 bases and V 6 bases, and 9 bases lay outside the gene matches. This CDR3 contains 15 residues. The CDR3 DNA reads TGTGCCAGCAGCCCCAACAGGGGATGGACCGGGGAGCTGTTTTTT. Protein sequence: CASSPNRGWTGELFF.